This record looks at one TCR beta chain sequence and its context. Its antigen is currently unknown. CD4+ T cells from unexposed donors were obtained before the COVID-19 pandemic (2011-2018). CDR1 is MDHEN and CDR2 is SYDVKM in the germline V gene. The CDR3 contains 16 residues. Germline trimming cut 4 bases from V and 3 bases from J; bases unmatched to any gene: 7. The sample comes from a study of CD4 T cells in relation to SARS-CoV-2 and coronaviruses. Some clones are missing from TCRdb's copy, which holds only in-frame ones; the method was immunoSEQ multiplex PCR. The profile shows about 64,000 clones, about 94% of them singletons. Study-wide results and limits: Roughly three fifths of donors had memory CD4+ clonotypes crossrecognizing SARS-CoV-2 and common cold coronavirus spike. The cross-reactivity analysis covered only spike protein, not other viral proteins. Culture-expanded clones reflect memory recall rather than primary priming during culture. SARS-CoV-2-driven expansion was significantly weaker in crossreactive than monoreactive clones.

This receptor was obtained from a human donor in good health. The chain links TRBV28 to TRBJ2-1, with 9 positions matching TRBD2. Sequenced material: naive CD4+ T cells from PBMCs. Sample subset: naive CD4+ T cells isolated by negative enrichment. CDR3 protein: CASSWGGTSLYNEQFF. Here the CDR3 DNA reads TGTGCCAGCAGTTGGGGCGGGACTAGCCTCTACAATGAGCAGTTCTTC.